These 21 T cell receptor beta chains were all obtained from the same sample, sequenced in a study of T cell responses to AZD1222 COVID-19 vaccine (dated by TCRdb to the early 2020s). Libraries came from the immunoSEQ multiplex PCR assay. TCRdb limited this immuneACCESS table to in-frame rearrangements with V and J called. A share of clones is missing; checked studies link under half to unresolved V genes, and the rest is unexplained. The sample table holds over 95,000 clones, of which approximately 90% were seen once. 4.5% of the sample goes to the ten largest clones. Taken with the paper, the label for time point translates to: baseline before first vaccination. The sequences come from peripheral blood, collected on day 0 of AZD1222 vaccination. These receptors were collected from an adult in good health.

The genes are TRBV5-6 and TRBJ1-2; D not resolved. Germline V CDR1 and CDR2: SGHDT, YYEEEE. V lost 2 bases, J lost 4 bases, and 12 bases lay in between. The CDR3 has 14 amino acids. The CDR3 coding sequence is TGTGCCAGCAGCTTACACACGGGAGGCTATGGCTACACCTTC. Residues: CASSLHTGGYGYTF.

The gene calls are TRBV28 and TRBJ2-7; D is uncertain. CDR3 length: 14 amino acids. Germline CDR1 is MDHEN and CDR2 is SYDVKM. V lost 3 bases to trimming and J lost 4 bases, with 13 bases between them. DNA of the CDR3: TGTGCCAGCAGTTTCGGTCTCGCATCTTACGAGCAGTACTTC. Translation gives CASSFGLASYEQYF.

CDR3 DNA: TGTGCCAGCAGTTTATTGTTTAGCGGGGGGACAACGCAGTATTTT. Its translation: CASSLLFSGGTTQYF. This sequence joins TRBV27 and TRBJ2-3; the match to TRBD2 covers 10 bases. Germline V gene lookup returns CDR1 MNHEY and CDR2 SMNVEV (reference sequence). V shed 1 base and J 9 bases; nucleotides not matched to a gene: 7. CDR3 length: 15 amino acids.

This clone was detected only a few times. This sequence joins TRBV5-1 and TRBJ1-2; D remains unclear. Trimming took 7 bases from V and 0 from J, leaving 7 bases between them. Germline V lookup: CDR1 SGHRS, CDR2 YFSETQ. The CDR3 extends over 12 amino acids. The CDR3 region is CASSVSNYGYTF. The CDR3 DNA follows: TGCGCCAGCTCAGTTTCTAACTATGGCTACACCTTC.

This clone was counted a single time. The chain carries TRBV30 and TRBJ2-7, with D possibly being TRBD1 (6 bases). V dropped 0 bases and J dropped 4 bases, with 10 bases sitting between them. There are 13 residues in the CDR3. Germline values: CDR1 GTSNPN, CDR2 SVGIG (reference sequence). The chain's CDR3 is CAWSVGRGYEQYF. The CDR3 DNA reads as TGTGCCTGGAGTGTAGGCAGGGGTTACGAGCAGTACTTC.

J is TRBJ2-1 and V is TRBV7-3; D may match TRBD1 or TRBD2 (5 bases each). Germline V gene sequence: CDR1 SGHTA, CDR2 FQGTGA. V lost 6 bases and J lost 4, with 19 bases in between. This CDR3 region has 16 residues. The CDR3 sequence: CASSLGLGTAYNEQFF. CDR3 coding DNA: TGTGCCAGCAGTCTAGGGCTCGGGACCGCATACAATGAGCAGTTCTTC. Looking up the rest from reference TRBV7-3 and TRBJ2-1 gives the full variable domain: GAGVSQTPSNKVTEKGKYVELRCDPISGHTALYWYRQSLGQGPEFLIYFQGTGAADDSGLPNDRFFAVRPEGSVSTLKIQRTERGDSAVYLCASSLGLGTAYNEQFFGPGTRLTVL.

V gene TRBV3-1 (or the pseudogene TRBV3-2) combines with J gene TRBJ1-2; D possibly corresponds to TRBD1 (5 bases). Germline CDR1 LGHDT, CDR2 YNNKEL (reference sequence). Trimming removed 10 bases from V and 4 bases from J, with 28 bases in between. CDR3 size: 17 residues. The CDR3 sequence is CATGHSSLRGLSYGYTF. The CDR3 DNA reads TGTGCCACTGGCCACAGTAGTCTTCGGGGACTATCCTATGGCTACACCTTC.

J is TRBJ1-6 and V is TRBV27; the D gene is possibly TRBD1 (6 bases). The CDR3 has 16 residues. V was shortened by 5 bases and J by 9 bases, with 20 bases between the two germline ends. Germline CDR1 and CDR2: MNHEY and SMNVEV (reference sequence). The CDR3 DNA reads TGTGCCAGCAGTCCGGCGGGGGGCGGAATAGGTTCACCCCTCCACTTT. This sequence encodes CASSPAGGGIGSPLHF.

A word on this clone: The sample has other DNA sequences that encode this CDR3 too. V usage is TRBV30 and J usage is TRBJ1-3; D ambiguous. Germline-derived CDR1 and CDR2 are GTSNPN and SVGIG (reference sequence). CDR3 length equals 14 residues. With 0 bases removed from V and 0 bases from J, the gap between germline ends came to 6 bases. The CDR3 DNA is TGTGCCTGGAGTGTTGGGTCCTCTGGAAACACCATATATTTT. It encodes CAWSVGSSGNTIYF.

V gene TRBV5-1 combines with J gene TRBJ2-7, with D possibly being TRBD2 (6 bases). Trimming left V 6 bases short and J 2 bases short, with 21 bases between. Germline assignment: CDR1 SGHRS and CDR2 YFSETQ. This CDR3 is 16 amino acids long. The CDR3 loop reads CASIPGAAGRTYEQYF. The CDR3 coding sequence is TGCGCCAGCATCCCTGGGGCGGCAGGGAGGACCTACGAGCAGTACTTC.

CDR3 amino acids: CASSGTGKVYEQYF. The CDR3 DNA reads TGTGCCAGCAGCGGGACAGGGAAGGTGTACGAGCAGTACTTC. This chain uses TRBV6-4 with TRBJ2-7; 9 bases line up with TRBD1. Germline loops: CDR1 MRHNA, CDR2 SNTAGT. With V trimmed by 6 bases and J by 4 bases, 7 bases remained unmatched. The length of the CDR3 is 14 residues.

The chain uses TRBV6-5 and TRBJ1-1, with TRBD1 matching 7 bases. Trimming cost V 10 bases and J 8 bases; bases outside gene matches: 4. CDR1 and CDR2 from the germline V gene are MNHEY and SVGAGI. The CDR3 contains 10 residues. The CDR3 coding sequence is TGTGCCACCCTACAGGGGGAAGCTTTCTTT. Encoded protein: CATLQGEAFF.

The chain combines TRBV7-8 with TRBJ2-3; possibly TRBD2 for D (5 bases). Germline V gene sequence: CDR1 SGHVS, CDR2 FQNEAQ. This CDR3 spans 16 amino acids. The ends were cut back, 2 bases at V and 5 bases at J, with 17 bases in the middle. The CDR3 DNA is TGTGCCAGCAGCTTATACCCGCGGCCCGCGGGAGATACGCAGTATTTT. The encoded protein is CASSLYPRPAGDTQYF.

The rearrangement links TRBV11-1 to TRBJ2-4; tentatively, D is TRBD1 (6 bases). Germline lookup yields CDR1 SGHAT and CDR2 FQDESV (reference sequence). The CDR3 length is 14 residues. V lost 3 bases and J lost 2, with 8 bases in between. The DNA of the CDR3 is TGTGCCAGCAGCTTCCAGGGGACCAAAAACATTCAGTACTTC. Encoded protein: CASSFQGTKNIQYF. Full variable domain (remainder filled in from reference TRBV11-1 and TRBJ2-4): EAEVAQSPRYKITEKSQAVAFWCDPISGHATLYWYRQILGQGPELLVQFQDESVVDDSQLPKDRFSAERLKGVDSTLKIQPAELGDSAMYLCASSFQGTKNIQYFGAGTRLSVL.

CDR3 amino acids: CASSYLTGVNQPQHF. The CDR3 bases are TGTGCCAGCAGTTACCTCACAGGGGTCAATCAGCCCCAGCATTTT. The gene calls are TRBV6-6 and TRBJ1-5; 7 nucleotides line up with TRBD1. Trimming cost V 2 bases and J 3 bases; bases outside gene matches: 4. Per germline, CDR1 MNHNY and CDR2 SVGAGI (reference sequence). This CDR3 spans 15 amino acids.

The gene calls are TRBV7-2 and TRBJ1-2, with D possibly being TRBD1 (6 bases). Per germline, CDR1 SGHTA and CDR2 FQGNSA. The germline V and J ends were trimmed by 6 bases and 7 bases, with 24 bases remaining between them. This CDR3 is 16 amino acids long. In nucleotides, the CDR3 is TGTGCCAGCAGTCAGAATTCCGGGACATCGCCCTTTGGCTACACCTTC. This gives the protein CASSQNSGTSPFGYTF.

The CDR3 DNA is TGTGCCAGCAGCCTGCTGTCGGGACCAGATCAGCCCCAGCATTTT. It specifies CASSLLSGPDQPQHF. V gene TRBV5-5 combines with J gene TRBJ1-5, with D perhaps TRBD1 (5 bases). Germline CDR1 reads SGHKS; CDR2 reads YYEKEE (reference sequence). The CDR3 runs 15 residues. Between the trimmed V and J ends, which lost 4 bases and 5 bases, there was a span of 16 bases.

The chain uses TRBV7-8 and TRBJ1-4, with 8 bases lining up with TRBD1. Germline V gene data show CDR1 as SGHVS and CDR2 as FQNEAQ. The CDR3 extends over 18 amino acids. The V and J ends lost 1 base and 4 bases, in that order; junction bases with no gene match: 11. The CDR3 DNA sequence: TGTGCCAGCAGCTTAGAGCGGACAGGGACATCAAGTAATGAAAAACTGTTTTTT. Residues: CASSLERTGTSSNEKLFF.

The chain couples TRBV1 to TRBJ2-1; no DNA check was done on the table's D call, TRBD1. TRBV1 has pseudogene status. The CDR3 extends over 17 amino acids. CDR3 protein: CTSSYGKGTGWLDEQFF. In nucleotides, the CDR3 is TGCACCAGCAGTTATGGGAAAGGGACAGGGTGGTTGGATGAGCAGTTCTTC.

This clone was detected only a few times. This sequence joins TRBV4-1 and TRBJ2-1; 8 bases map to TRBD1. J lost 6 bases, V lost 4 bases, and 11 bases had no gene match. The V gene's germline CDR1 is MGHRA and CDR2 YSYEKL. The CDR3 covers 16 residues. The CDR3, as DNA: TGCGCCAGCAGCCCGGGGACAGGCAGGGATCGCAATGAGCAGTTCTTC. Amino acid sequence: CASSPGTGRDRNEQFF.

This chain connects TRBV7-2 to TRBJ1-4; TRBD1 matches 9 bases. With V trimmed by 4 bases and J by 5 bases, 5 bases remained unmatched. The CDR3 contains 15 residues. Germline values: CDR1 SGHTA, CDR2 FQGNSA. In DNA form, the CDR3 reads TGTGCCAGCAGCTCACCCGGACAGGGGAATGAAAAACTGTTTTTT. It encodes CASSSPGQGNEKLFF.